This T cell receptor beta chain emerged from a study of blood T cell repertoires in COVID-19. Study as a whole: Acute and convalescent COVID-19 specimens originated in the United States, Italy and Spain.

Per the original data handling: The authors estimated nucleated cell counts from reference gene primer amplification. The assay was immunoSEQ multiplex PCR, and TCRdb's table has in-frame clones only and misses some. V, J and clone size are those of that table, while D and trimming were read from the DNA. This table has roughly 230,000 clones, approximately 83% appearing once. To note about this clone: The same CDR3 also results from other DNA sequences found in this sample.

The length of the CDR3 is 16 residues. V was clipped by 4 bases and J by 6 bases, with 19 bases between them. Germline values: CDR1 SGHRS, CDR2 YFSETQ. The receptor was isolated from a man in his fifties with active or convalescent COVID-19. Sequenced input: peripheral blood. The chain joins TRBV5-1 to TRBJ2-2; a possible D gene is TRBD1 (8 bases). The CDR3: CASSSNRGAGAGELFF. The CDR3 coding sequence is TGCGCCAGCAGCAGCAACAGGGGGGCGGGGGCCGGGGAGCTGTTTTTT. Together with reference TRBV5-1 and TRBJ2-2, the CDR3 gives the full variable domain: KAGVTQTPRYLIKTRGQQVTLSCSPISGHRSVSWYQQTPGQGLQFLFEYFSETQRNKGNFPGRFSGRQFSNSRSEMNVSTLELGDSALYLCASSSNRGAGAGELFFGEGSRLTVL.